Listed here is a single T cell receptor (beta chain). The antigen is undetermined. This specimen comes from a study of PD-1 blockade in classical Hodgkin lymphoma. Background on the study: Patients were treated with nivolumab at 3 mg/kg, and this was given intravenously every 2 weeks.

TCRdb's table, derived via immunoSEQ multiplex PCR, lists solely in-frame clones and lacks some. This sample has approximately 43,000 clones, with roughly 86% found just once. Patients all relapsed after autologous stem cell transplantation, and there was variation in brentuximab vedotin exposure. Study-level findings and limits: By cycle point C4D1, TCR diversity had risen significantly in CD4+ cells (but not CD8+ cells). Reported findings placed baseline TCR diversity lower in newly diagnosed patients (compared with healthy donors). Those patients who began receiving nivolumab less than 1 year after ASCT had lower diversity, and they were excluded.

The sequence was collected from a human donor with classical Hodgkin lymphoma. The specimen comprised peripheral blood mononuclear cells (PBMCs), sampled before the second cycle of nivolumab.

The CDR3 nucleotides are TGCGCCAGCAGCTTCCAGATCCCTAATTCACCCCTCCACTTT. Amino acids: CASSFQIPNSPLHF. The chain uses TRBV5-1 and TRBJ1-6, with D uncertain. Germline V CDR1 and CDR2: SGHRS, YFSETQ. The V and J ends lost 2 bases and 6 bases respectively, with 9 bases between them. This CDR3 is built from 14 residues.